The entry below describes one TCR beta chain. Germline V lookup: CDR1 SEHNR, CDR2 FQNEAQ (reference sequence). V shed 5 bases and J 7 bases; nucleotides not matched to a gene: 11. The CDR3 totals 14 residues. The data derive from a study of blood T cell repertoires in COVID-19. Assay used: immunoSEQ multiplex PCR; TCRdb lists only in-frame clones, some missing. The profile shows roughly 400,000 clones, around 91% of them singletons. Sequences were obtained from PBMCs or T cells enriched from blood (not recorded which). The sequence was collected from a man aged 30-40 years who had recovered from COVID-19. This rearrangement joins TRBV7-9 to TRBJ2-7; 7 positions match TRBD1. This CDR3 is CASSPRDSTREQYF. CDR3 DNA: TGTGCCAGCAGCCCCCGGGACAGTACAAGGGAGCAGTACTTC. The variable domain in full, completed from reference TRBV7-9 and TRBJ2-7, reads DTGVSQNPRHKITKRGQNVTFRCDPISEHNRLYWYRQTLGQGPEFLTYFQNEAQLEKSRLLSDRFSAERPKGSFSTLEIQRTEQGDSAMYLCASSPRDSTREQYFGPGTRLTVT.